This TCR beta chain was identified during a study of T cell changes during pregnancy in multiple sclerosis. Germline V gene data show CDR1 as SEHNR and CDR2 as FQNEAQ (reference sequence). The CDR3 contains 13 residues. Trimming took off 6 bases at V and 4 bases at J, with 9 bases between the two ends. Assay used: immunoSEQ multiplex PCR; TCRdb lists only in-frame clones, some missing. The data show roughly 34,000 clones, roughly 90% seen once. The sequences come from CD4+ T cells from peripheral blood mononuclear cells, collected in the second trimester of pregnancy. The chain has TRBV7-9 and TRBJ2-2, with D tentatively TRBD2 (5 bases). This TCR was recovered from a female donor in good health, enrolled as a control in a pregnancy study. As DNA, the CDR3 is TGTGCCAGCAGGAGGGAAGGCACCGGGGAGCTGTTTTTT. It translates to CASRREGTGELFF.